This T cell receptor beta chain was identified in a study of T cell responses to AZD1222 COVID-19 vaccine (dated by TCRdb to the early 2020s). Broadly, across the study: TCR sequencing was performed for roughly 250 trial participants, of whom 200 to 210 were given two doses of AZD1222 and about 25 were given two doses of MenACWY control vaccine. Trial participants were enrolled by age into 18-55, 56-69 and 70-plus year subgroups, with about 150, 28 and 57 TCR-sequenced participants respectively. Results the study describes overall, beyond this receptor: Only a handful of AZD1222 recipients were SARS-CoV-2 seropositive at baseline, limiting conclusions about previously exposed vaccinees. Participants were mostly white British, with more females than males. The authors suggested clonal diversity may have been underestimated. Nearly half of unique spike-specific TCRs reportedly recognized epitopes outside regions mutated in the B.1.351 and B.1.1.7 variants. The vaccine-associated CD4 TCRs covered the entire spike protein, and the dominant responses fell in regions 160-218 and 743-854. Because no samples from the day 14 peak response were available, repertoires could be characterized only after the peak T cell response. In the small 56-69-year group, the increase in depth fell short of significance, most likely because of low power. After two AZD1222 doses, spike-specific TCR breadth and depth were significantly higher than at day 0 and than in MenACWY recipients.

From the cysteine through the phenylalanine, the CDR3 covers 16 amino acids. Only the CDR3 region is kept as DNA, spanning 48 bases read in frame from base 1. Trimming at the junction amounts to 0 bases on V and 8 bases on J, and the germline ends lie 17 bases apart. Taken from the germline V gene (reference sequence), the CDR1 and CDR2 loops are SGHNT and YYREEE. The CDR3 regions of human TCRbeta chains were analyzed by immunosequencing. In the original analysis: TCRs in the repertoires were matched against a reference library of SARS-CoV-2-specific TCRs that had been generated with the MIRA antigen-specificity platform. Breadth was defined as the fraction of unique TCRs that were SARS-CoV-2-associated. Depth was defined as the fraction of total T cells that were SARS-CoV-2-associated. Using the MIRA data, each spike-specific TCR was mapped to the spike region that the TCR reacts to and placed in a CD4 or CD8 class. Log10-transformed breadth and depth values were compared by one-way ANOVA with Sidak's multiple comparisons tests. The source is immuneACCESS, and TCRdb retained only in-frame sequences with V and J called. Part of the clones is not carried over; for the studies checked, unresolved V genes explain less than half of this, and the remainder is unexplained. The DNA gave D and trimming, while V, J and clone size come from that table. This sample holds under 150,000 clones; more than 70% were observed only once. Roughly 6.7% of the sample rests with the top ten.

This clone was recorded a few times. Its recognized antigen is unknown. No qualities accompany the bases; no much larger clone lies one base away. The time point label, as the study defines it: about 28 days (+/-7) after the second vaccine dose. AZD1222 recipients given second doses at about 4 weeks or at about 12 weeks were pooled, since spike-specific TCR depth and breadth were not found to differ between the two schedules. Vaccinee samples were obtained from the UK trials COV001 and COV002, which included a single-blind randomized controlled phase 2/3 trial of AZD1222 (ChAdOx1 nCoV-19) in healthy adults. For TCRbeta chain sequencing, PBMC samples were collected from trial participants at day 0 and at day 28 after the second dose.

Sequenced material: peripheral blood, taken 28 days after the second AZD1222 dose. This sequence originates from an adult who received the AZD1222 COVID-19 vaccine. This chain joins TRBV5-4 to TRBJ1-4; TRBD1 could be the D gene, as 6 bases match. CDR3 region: CASSLVVQGSGEKLFF. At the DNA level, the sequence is TGTGCCAGCAGCTTGGTAGTCCAGGGGAGTGGGGAAAAACTGTTTTTT.